These 18 T cell receptor beta chains were sequenced from one sample in a study of cytotoxic CD8 clonotypes in ibrutinib-treated CLL. Clones were sequenced by immunoSEQ multiplex PCR, and TCRdb holds only the in-frame ones, with some missing. Among 35,000 to 40,000 clones listed, about 70% were seen once. Sequenced material: PBMCs, taken at disease progression, from a patient treated with ibrutinib. The receptors were sampled from a human donor with chronic lymphocytic leukemia.

This chain links TRBV5-1 with TRBJ1-6; the D gene is possibly TRBD1 (5 bases). CDR3 length equals 16 residues. Germline loops: CDR1 SGHRS, CDR2 YFSETQ. Trimming removed 9 bases at V and 4 bases at J, with 20 bases between. The CDR3 coding sequence is TGCGCCACCCGTACGGGTTACGGGGGTTATAATTCACCCCTCCACTTT. It encodes CATRTGYGGYNSPLHF.

The rearrangement uses TRBV5-1 and TRBJ1-2; perhaps TRBD1 as D (5 bases). The length of the CDR3 is 14 residues. Germline V lookup: CDR1 SGHRS, CDR2 YFSETQ. V lost 4 bases and J lost 0, with 10 bases in between. The CDR3 loop is CASSTGTPNYGYTF. For the CDR3, the DNA is TGCGCCAGCAGCACCGGGACGCCTAACTATGGCTACACCTTC.

The table lists this clone with a few counts. The chain's CDR3 is CASSLLVGGGTSHEQYF. In DNA, the CDR3 is TGTGCCAGCAGTTTATTAGTGGGCGGCGGGACTTCCCACGAGCAGTACTTC. This sequence joins TRBV28 and TRBJ2-7, with a weak D call TRBD2 (6 bases). CDR1 and CDR2 from the germline V gene are MDHEN and SYDVKM. Trimming took 1 base from V and 5 from J, leaving 21 bases between them. This CDR3 is built from 17 residues.

There are a few counts of this clone. This chain links TRBV19 with TRBJ1-2; 9 bases line up with TRBD1. Germline V CDR1 and CDR2: LNHDA, SQIVND (reference sequence). The V and J ends lost 6 bases and 7 bases, in that order; junction bases with no gene match: 6. There are 13 residues in the CDR3. The CDR3 coding sequence is TGTGCCAGTAGAGGGGACAGGGTTTTTGGCTACACCTTC. Its protein is CASRGDRVFGYTF.

The chain combines TRBV5-1 with TRBJ1-1, with a tentative D call TRBD1 (6 bases). Germline V gene data show CDR1 as SGHRS and CDR2 as YFSETQ. V was cut by 4 bases and J by 5 bases, with 24 bases left in between. The CDR3 runs to 17 residues. The CDR3 sequence is CASSPLLLQGLWTEAFF. CDR3 sequence (DNA): TGCGCCAGCAGCCCATTACTCCTACAGGGTCTGTGGACTGAAGCTTTCTTT.

This clone was counted a few times. The V gene is TRBV5-5, the J gene TRBJ1-4; no clear D. Germline CDR1 and CDR2: SGHKS and YYEKEE (reference sequence). This CDR3 has 15 residues. The V gene lost 2 bases and the J gene lost 6 bases, with 14 bases spanning the gap. This CDR3 reads CASSFPQEAYEKLFF. CDR3 DNA: TGTGCCAGCAGCTTCCCCCAGGAGGCGTATGAAAAACTGTTTTTT. The full variable domain, rest sourced from reference TRBV5-5 and TRBJ1-4, is DAGVTQSPTHLIKTRGQQVTLRCSPISGHKSVSWYQQVLGQGPQFIFQYYEKEERGRGNFPDRFSARQFPNYSSELNVNALLLGDSALYLCASSFPQEAYEKLFFGSGTQLSVL.

The chain uses TRBV5-6 and TRBJ2-2, with D tentatively TRBD1 (5 bases). CDR1 and CDR2 (germline): SGHDT, YYEEEE. The germline V and J ends were trimmed by 1 base and 8 bases, with 9 bases remaining between them. The CDR3 has 13 amino acids. The chain's CDR3 is CASSLWGSGELFF. As DNA, the CDR3 is TGTGCCAGCAGCTTGTGGGGCTCGGGGGAGCTGTTTTTT.

V usage is TRBV6-5 and J usage is TRBJ2-1; unclear D gene. In germline, CDR1 is MNHEY, CDR2 SVGAGI. The V and J ends lost 6 bases and 9 bases respectively, with 15 bases between them. The CDR3 runs 13 residues. CDR3 sequence reads: CASSPLLLSEQFF. The CDR3 DNA is TGTGCCAGCAGCCCCCTCCTCTTGAGTGAGCAGTTCTTC.

V gene TRBV2 combines with J gene TRBJ2-3; 7 bases are a match to TRBD1. The germline V gene encodes CDR1 SNHLY and CDR2 FYNNEI. This CDR3 is 14 amino acids long. V lost 5 bases to trimming and J lost 0 bases; unmatched junction nucleotides: 2. The CDR3 here is CASSRTGSTDTQYF. The CDR3 region has the DNA TGTGCCAGCAGTAGGACAGGCAGCACAGATACGCAGTATTTT.

The V and J genes are TRBV19 and TRBJ1-5, with 9 bases matching TRBD1. The CDR3 has 17 amino acids. Germline V gene sequence: CDR1 LNHDA, CDR2 SQIVND (reference sequence). The ends lost 3 bases at V and 0 bases at J; junction bases unmatched: 6. CDR3 in DNA: TGTGCCAGTAGTATGGGGCACAGGGGGCCTAGCAATCAGCCCCAGCATTTT. This encodes CASSMGHRGPSNQPQHF. Full variable domain (remainder filled in from reference TRBV19 and TRBJ1-5): DGGITQSPKYLFRKEGQNVTLSCEQNLNHDAMYWYRQDPGQGLRLIYYSQIVNDFQKGDIAEGYSVSREKKESFPLTVTSAQKNPTAFYLCASSMGHRGPSNQPQHFGDGTRLSIL.

CDR3 sequence (DNA): TGTGCCAGCAGTTACTCTACAGACTCAACCTACGAGCAGTACTTC. It translates to CASSYSTDSTYEQYF. The chain uses TRBV6-6 and TRBJ2-7; no definite D call. The germline V gene encodes CDR1 MNHNY and CDR2 SVGAGI (reference sequence). This CDR3 is 15 amino acids long. Trimming took 0 bases from V and 2 from J, leaving 11 bases between them.

V is TRBV11-2 and J is TRBJ2-1; 10 nucleotides line up with TRBD2. CDR1 is SGHAT, CDR2 FQNNGV, per germline. The V segment lost 0 bases and the J segment 3 bases; nucleotides outside the gene matches: 5. The CDR3 consists of 17 residues. The CDR3: CASSLDLSSGSYNEQFF. The CDR3 DNA follows: TGTGCCAGCAGCTTAGATTTGTCTAGCGGGAGCTACAATGAGCAGTTCTTC.

The chain carries TRBV9 and TRBJ1-6; TRBD1 matches 9 bases. The CDR3 is made up of 16 amino acids. Germline lookup yields CDR1 SGDLS and CDR2 YYNGEE. V trimming: 2 bases; J trimming: 8 bases; junction bases outside the gene matches: 8. As DNA, the CDR3 is TGTGCCAGCAGCGTTTCCGGGGACAGGGCGGATTCACCCCTCCACTTT. Translated: CASSVSGDRADSPLHF.

The chain has TRBV5-4 and TRBJ2-1; D perhaps matches TRBD2 (6 bases). Per germline, CDR1 SGHNT and CDR2 YYREEE (reference sequence). This CDR3 is built from 13 residues. In DNA form, the CDR3 reads TGTGCGATGCGGGGTGACTCCTACAATGAGCAGTTCTTC. Translation gives CAMRGDSYNEQFF. Supplemented by reference TRBV5-4 and TRBJ2-1, the full variable domain reads ETGVTQSPTHLIKTRGQQVTLRCSSQSGHNTVSWYQQALGQGPQFIFQYYREEENGRGNFPPRFSGLQFPNYSSELNVNALELDDSALYLCAMRGDSYNEQFFGPGTRLTVL.

This chain joins TRBV5-1 and TRBJ2-1; D not resolved. The CDR3 is 13 amino acids. With 4 bases removed from V and 0 bases from J, the gap between germline ends came to 5 bases. In germline, CDR1 is SGHRS, CDR2 YFSETQ. The CDR3 DNA follows: TGCGCCAGCAGCCAAAGCTCCTACAATGAGCAGTTCTTC. Residues: CASSQSSYNEQFF. Using reference TRBV5-1 and TRBJ2-1 for the parts outside the CDR3, the full variable domain is KAGVTQTPRYLIKTRGQQVTLSCSPISGHRSVSWYQQTPGQGLQFLFEYFSETQRNKGNFPGRFSGRQFSNSRSEMNVSTLELGDSALYLCASSQSSYNEQFFGPGTRLTVL.

By share of the sample, this clone is medium-sized. The chain joins TRBV5-4 to TRBJ1-5, with D perhaps matching TRBD1 (5 bases). Germline lookup yields CDR1 SGHNT and CDR2 YYREEE (reference sequence). V was cut by 4 bases and J by 6 bases, with 14 bases left in between. The CDR3 extends over 14 amino acids. In DNA form, the CDR3 reads TGTGCCAGCAGCCTGGGGGGGGTCGGTCAGCCCCAGCATTTT. This codes for CASSLGGVGQPQHF.

The rearrangement joins TRBV27 to TRBJ2-2; D might be TRBD2 (6 bases). V lost 0 bases to trimming and J lost 8 bases, with 16 bases between them. Germline assignment: CDR1 MNHEY and CDR2 SMNVEV (reference sequence). The CDR3 is made up of 16 amino acids. The CDR3 coding sequence is TGTGCCAGCAGTTTATCCCCCCGGAGGGCCGGGGGGGAGCTGTTTTTT. This translates into CASSLSPRRAGGELFF.

J is TRBJ2-1 and V is TRBV4-1, with TRBD2 identical over 8 bases. There are 15 residues in the CDR3. V was clipped by 4 bases and J by 0 bases; unmatched bases: 2. From germline, CDR1 is MGHRA and CDR2 YSYEKL. The CDR3 DNA sequence: TGCGCCAGCAGCCCCCTAGCGGGCTCCTACAATGAGCAGTTCTTC. Translation gives CASSPLAGSYNEQFF.